This TCR beta chain was documented in a study of PD-1 blockade in classical Hodgkin lymphoma. Study-wide context: Patients got intravenous nivolumab 3 mg/kg every 2 weeks. Notes on the study in general: Initiation of nivolumab under 1 year after ASCT led to exclusion of patients. CD4+ TCR diversity climbed significantly by C4D1, unlike CD8+ TCR diversity. With respect to the repertoire differences, their causes, possibly disease activity or prior therapy, remain undefined.

Some clones are missing from TCRdb's copy, which holds only in-frame ones; the method was immunoSEQ multiplex PCR. The table has more than 13,000 clones, 89% seen once. Germline V lookup: CDR1 LGHNA, CDR2 YNFKEQ. Trimming removed 3 bases at V and 4 bases at J, with 14 bases between. CDR3 length equals 15 residues. Described time point: cycle 4 day 1 (C4D1), after about 6 weeks of nivolumab. Relapses following autologous stem cell transplantation were seen in all patients, with brentuximab vedotin exposure varying. Researchers pulled CD8+ T cells out of thawed PBMCs using magnetic negative selection. As concerns this clone: Its antigen remains unknown.

Sequenced here: CD8+ T cells from blood, sampled before the fourth cycle of nivolumab. The chain has TRBV4-2 and TRBJ2-3, with D perhaps matching TRBD2 (7 bases). The TCR comes from a human donor with classical Hodgkin lymphoma. As DNA, the CDR3 is TGTGCCAGCAGCCACTGGGGGGGGCCCTCAGATACGCAGTATTTT. Protein sequence: CASSHWGGPSDTQYF.